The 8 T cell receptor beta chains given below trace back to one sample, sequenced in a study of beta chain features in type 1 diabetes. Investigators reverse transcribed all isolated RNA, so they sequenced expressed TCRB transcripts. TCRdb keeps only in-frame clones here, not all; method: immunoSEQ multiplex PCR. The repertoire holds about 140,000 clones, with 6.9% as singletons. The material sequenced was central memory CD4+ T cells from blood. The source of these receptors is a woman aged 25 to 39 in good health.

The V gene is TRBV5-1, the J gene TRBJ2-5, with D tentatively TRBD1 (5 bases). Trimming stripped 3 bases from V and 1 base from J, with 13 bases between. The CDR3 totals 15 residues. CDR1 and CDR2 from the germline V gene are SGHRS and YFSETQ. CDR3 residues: CASSSAWGSQETQYF. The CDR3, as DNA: TGCGCCAGCAGCTCCGCATGGGGCAGCCAAGAGACCCAGTACTTC.

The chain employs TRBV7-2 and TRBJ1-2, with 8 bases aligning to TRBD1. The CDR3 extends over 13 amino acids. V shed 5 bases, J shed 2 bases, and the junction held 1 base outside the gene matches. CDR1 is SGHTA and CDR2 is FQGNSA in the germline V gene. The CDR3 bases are TGTGCCAGCAGCCGACAGGGGAACTATGGCTACACCTTC. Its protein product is CASSRQGNYGYTF.

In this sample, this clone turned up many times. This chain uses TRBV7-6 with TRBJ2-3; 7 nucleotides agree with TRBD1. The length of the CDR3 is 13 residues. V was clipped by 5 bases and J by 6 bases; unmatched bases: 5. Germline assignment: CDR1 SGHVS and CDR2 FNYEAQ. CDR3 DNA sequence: TGTGCCAGCAGCCTTGGGACAGCCGATACGCAGTATTTT. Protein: CASSLGTADTQYF.

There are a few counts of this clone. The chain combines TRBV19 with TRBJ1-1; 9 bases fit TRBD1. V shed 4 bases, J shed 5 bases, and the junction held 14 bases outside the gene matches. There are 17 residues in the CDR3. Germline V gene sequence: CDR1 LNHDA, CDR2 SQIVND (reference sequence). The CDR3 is CASSTLSTGTGRTEAFF. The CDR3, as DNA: TGTGCCAGTAGTACCCTTTCAACCGGGACAGGGAGGACTGAAGCTTTCTTT.

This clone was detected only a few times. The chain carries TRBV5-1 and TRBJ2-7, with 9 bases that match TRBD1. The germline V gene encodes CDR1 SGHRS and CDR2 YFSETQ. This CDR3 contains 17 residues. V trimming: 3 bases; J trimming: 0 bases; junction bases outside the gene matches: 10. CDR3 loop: CASSSTGTGMSSYEQYF. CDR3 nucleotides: TGCGCCAGCAGCTCAACCGGGACAGGGATGAGCTCCTACGAGCAGTACTTC.

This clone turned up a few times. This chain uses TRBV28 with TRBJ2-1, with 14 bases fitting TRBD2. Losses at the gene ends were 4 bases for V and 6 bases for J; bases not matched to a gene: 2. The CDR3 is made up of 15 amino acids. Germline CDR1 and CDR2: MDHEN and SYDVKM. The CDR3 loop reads CASSSGLAGVNEQFF. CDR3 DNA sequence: TGTGCCAGCAGTTCGGGACTAGCGGGAGTCAATGAGCAGTTCTTC.

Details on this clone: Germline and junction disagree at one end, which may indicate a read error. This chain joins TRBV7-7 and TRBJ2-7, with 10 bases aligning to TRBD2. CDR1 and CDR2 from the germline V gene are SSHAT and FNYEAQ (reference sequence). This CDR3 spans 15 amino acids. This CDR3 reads CASSLVLAGVDEQYF. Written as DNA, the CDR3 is TGTGCTAGCAGCTTAGTGCTAGCGGGAGTGGACGAGCAGTACTTC.

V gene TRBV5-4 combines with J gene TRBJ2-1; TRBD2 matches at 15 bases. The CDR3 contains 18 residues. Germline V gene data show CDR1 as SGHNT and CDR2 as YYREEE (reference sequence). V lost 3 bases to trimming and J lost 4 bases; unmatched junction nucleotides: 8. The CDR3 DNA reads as TGTGCCAGCAGCTCCTGGACTAGCGGGAGGGCGGGATACAATGAGCAGTTCTTC. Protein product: CASSSWTSGRAGYNEQFF.